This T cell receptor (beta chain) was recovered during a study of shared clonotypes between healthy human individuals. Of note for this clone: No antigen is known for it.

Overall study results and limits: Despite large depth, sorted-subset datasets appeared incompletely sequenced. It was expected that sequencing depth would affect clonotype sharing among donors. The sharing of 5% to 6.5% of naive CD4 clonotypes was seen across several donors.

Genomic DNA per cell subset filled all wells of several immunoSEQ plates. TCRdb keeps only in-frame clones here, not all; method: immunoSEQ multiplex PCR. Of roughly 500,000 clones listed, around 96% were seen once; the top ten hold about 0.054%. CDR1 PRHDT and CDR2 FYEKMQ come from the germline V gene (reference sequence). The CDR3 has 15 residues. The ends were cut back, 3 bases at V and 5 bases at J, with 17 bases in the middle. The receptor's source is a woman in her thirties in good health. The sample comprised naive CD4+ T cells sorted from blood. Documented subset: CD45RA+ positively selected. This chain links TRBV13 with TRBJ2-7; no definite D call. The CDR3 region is CASSFWGKVGNEQYF. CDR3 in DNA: TGTGCCAGCAGCTTCTGGGGAAAGGTTGGAAACGAGCAGTACTTC.